This passage covers 27 T cell receptor beta chains from one sample sequenced in a study of blood T cell repertoires in COVID-19. Profiling relied on immunoSEQ multiplex PCR, and the TCRdb table lists in-frame clones only, not all of them. This repertoire shows fewer than 450,000 clones, around 90% found once; its top ten account for around 0.6%. The specimen was PBMCs or T cells enriched from blood (not recorded which). The receptors derive from a man aged 18 to 30 who had recovered from COVID-19.

The chain is built from TRBV7-9 and TRBJ1-2; the D gene is possibly TRBD1 (5 bases). Looked up from germline, CDR1 is SEHNR and CDR2 is FQNEAQ (reference sequence). Between the trimmed V and J ends, which lost 1 base and 1 base, there was a span of 7 bases. The CDR3 sequence is 14 residues long. The CDR3 loop is CASSLEGVNYGYTF. The CDR3 coding sequence is TGTGCCAGCAGCTTAGAAGGGGTTAACTATGGCTACACCTTC.

V is TRBV5-8 and J is TRBJ1-3, with D unclear. CDR1 is SGHTS, CDR2 YDEGEE, per germline. V lost 0 bases and J lost 0, with 13 bases in between. This CDR3 comprises 17 residues. For the CDR3, the DNA is TGTGCCAGCAGCTTGGACCCCCCGGGAGTCTCTGGAAACACCATATATTTT. Protein product: CASSLDPPGVSGNTIYF.

V and J are TRBV2 and TRBJ2-2; TRBD1 aligns across 7 bases. The ends lost 10 bases at V and 5 bases at J; junction bases unmatched: 10. The CDR3 contains 14 residues. The V gene's germline CDR1 is SNHLY and CDR2 FYNNEI. CDR3 DNA: TGTGCCAAAGGGACCGGGACAGATACCGGGGAGCTGTTTTTT. Protein: CAKGTGTDTGELFF.

The chain employs TRBV10-3 and TRBJ2-3; TRBD2 agrees at 15 bases. Germline V gene sequence: CDR1 ENHRY, CDR2 SYGVKD. The junction had 2 bases not matched to a gene; V was cut back by 2 bases and J by 2 bases. This CDR3 region has 17 residues. The CDR3 reads CAISEGTSGGLTDTQYF. The CDR3 nucleotides are TGTGCCATCAGTGAGGGGACTAGCGGGGGGCTCACAGATACGCAGTATTTT.

The rearrangement links TRBV27 to TRBJ1-6; possibly TRBD1 for D (5 bases). The CDR3 is made up of 14 amino acids. Germline loops: CDR1 MNHEY, CDR2 SMNVEV (reference sequence). Trimming took off 8 bases at V and 5 bases at J, with 13 bases between the two ends. In DNA form, the CDR3 reads TGTGCCAGCTGCCAGGGTTTCAATAATTCACCCCTCCACTTT. Its translation: CASCQGFNNSPLHF.

The CDR3 DNA sequence: TGCGCCAGCAGCTCCTCTACTAGCGGGGTAACCGGGGAGCTGTTTTTT. Encoded protein: CASSSSTSGVTGELFF. V is TRBV5-1 and J is TRBJ2-2; 10 nucleotides agree with TRBD2. This CDR3 spans 16 amino acids. CDR1 is SGHRS and CDR2 is YFSETQ in the germline V gene. V shed 3 bases, J shed 5 bases, and the junction held 7 bases outside the gene matches.

This rearrangement joins TRBV2 to TRBJ1-4; D possibly corresponds to TRBD1 (5 bases). Germline values: CDR1 SNHLY, CDR2 FYNNEI. The CDR3 spans 15 residues. The V end was cut by 5 bases, the J end by 8 bases, with 18 bases between. Here the CDR3 DNA reads TGTGCCAGCAGTAGACAGCTCCTTCCAAGGGAAAAACTGTTTTTT. Translating gives CASSRQLLPREKLFF.

V and J are TRBV4-2 and TRBJ2-7; 14 nucleotides line up with TRBD2. The V segment lost 3 bases and the J segment 4 bases; nucleotides outside the gene matches: 11. Germline CDR1 reads LGHNA; CDR2 reads YNFKEQ. This CDR3 has 18 amino acids. CDR3 in amino acids: CASSQVTGTSGSVYEQYF. The CDR3 nucleotides read TGTGCCAGCAGCCAGGTTACCGGGACTAGCGGGAGCGTGTACGAGCAGTACTTC.

On this clone: One end of the junction fails to match germline, which may point to a read error. In DNA form, the CDR3 reads TGTGCCAGCAGCTTAGGTGGGGCAGGGACTTCCTTC. This gives the protein CASSLGGAGTSF. The V gene is TRBV11-2, the J gene TRBJ1-2; perhaps TRBD1 as D (5 bases). The germline V gene encodes CDR1 SGHAT and CDR2 FQNNGV. This CDR3 is built from 12 residues.

The V call is TRBV5-4, the J call TRBJ2-5; 16 nucleotides align to TRBD2. CDR1 and CDR2 (germline): SGHNT, YYREEE (reference sequence). The V and J ends lost 4 bases and 5 bases, in that order; junction bases with no gene match: 8. The CDR3 runs 17 residues. The CDR3 loop is CASSPGTSGGAVETQYF. The DNA for the CDR3 is TGTGCCAGCAGCCCCGGGACTAGCGGGGGGGCCGTGGAGACCCAGTACTTC.

The chain links TRBV6-5 to TRBJ1-3, with 8 bases that match TRBD1. CDR1 MNHEY and CDR2 SVGAGI come from the germline V gene. This CDR3 has 14 residues. With V trimmed by 8 bases and J by 2 bases, 5 bases remained unmatched. CDR3 in amino acids: CASGRTGPGNTIYF. The DNA of the CDR3 is TGTGCCAGCGGCCGGACAGGGCCTGGAAACACCATATATTTT.

CDR3 in DNA: TGTGCCTGGAGTATCCGGACAACGATAGCCAAAAACATTCAGTACTTC. Translation: CAWSIRTTIAKNIQYF. V usage is TRBV30 and J usage is TRBJ2-4, with a possible D match to TRBD1 (5 bases). The CDR3 length is 16 residues. V lost 2 bases to trimming and J lost 0 bases, with 14 bases between them. Germline V gives CDR1 GTSNPN, CDR2 SVGIG (reference sequence).

The chain uses TRBV27 and TRBJ1-2; D unclear. The germline CDR1 and CDR2 sequences are MNHEY and SMNVEV (reference sequence). V gave up 2 bases and J gave up 8 bases, with 12 bases separating them. The CDR3 loop spans 13 amino acids. The CDR3 DNA sequence: TGTGCCAGCAGTTTAACATTTCCGGGGGGCTACACCTTC. It encodes CASSLTFPGGYTF.

The rearrangement links TRBV2 to TRBJ1-5; D perhaps matches TRBD1 (5 bases). The V and J ends lost 6 bases and 0 bases respectively, with 9 bases between them. Germline V CDR1 and CDR2: SNHLY, FYNNEI. This CDR3 has 14 amino acids. Here the CDR3 reads CASSSGLSNQPQHF. CDR3 bases: TGTGCCAGCAGCTCGGGACTTAGCAATCAGCCCCAGCATTTT.

The gene calls are TRBV6-1 and TRBJ2-7; 11 bases are a match to TRBD2. Germline V gene data show CDR1 as MNHNS and CDR2 as SASEGT. CDR3 size: 15 residues. V shed 3 bases and J 3 bases; nucleotides not matched to a gene: 4. In nucleotides, the CDR3 is TGTGCCAGCAGTGAGGGACTAGCGGTTTACTACGAGCAGTACTTC. It yields the protein CASSEGLAVYYEQYF.

CDR3 loop: CASSLGTGINEKLFF. DNA of the CDR3: TGTGCCAGCAGCTTAGGGACAGGGATTAATGAAAAACTGTTTTTT. V is TRBV7-9 and J is TRBJ1-4, with 8 bases matching TRBD1. Germline V gene lookup returns CDR1 SEHNR and CDR2 FQNEAQ (reference sequence). V was pared by 1 base and J by 4 bases, with 2 bases of the junction left unmatched. CDR3 size: 15 residues.

The rearrangement links TRBV5-1 to TRBJ1-4; TRBD1 might be the D (5 bases). This CDR3 is built from 16 residues. Germline values: CDR1 SGHRS, CDR2 YFSETQ. V dropped 4 bases and J dropped 10 bases, with 23 bases sitting between them. The CDR3 bases are TGCGCCAGCAGCGGTGGATCTACAACAGGAGCAGGAAAACTGTTTTTT. Amino acids: CASSGGSTTGAGKLFF.

Comments on this clone: This CDR3 is also generated by other DNA sequences in the sample. This chain uses TRBV12-3 or TRBV12-4 with TRBJ1-1; possibly TRBD1 for D (6 bases). V was shortened by 5 bases and J by 1 base, with 8 bases between the two germline ends. This CDR3 has 13 residues. The CDR3 loop is CASSRGQNTEAFF. The CDR3 nucleotides read TGTGCCAGCAGTAGGGGACAGAACACTGAAGCTTTCTTT.

This clone was recorded once. This chain uses TRBV9 with TRBJ2-3; D perhaps matches TRBD2 (6 bases). This CDR3 region has 15 residues. Looked up from germline, CDR1 is SGDLS and CDR2 is YYNGEE. V lost 0 bases and J 2 bases, leaving 10 bases between the germline ends. CDR3 nucleotide sequence: TGTGCCAGCAGCGTAGGGCGGGGAACCACAGATACGCAGTATTTT. As protein: CASSVGRGTTDTQYF.

DNA for the CDR3: TGTGCCAGCAGCACCGACAGGGGGCATTTGGACTATGGCTACACCTTC. It specifies CASSTDRGHLDYGYTF. The rearrangement uses TRBV7-9 and TRBJ1-2; the match to TRBD1 covers 10 bases. Germline CDR1 and CDR2: SEHNR and FQNEAQ (reference sequence). The CDR3 length is 16 residues. After removal of 5 bases from V and 3 bases from J, the junction contained 9 bases not matched to a gene.

The V and J genes are TRBV2 and TRBJ2-2; 7 bases line up with TRBD1. Germline trimming cut 4 bases from V and 4 bases from J; bases unmatched to any gene: 3. The CDR3 runs 14 residues. Germline assignment: CDR1 SNHLY and CDR2 FYNNEI. The CDR3 sequence is CASSGTGFTGELFF. CDR3 bases: TGTGCCAGCAGTGGGACAGGCTTCACCGGGGAGCTGTTTTTT.

The CDR3 reads CASSSNVGGFEKLFF. The CDR3 DNA is TGTGCCAGCAGCTCTAATGTGGGGGGGTTTGAAAAACTGTTTTTT. V and J are TRBV7-2 and TRBJ1-4, with a weak D call TRBD1 (5 bases). The CDR3 has 15 amino acids. Per the germline V gene, CDR1 is SGHTA and CDR2 is FQGNSA. The V and J ends lost 4 bases and 7 bases respectively, with 16 bases between them.

V usage is TRBV9 and J usage is TRBJ2-1, with 10 bases identical to TRBD2. This CDR3 has 15 residues. V lost 4 bases, J lost 3 bases, and 4 bases stayed unmatched. Germline CDR1 reads SGDLS; CDR2 reads YYNGEE. CDR3 in DNA: TGTGCCAGCAGCCCGTCTAGCGGGAGCTACAATGAGCAGTTCTTC. It translates to CASSPSSGSYNEQFF.

This chain uses TRBV4-1 with TRBJ2-4, with unresolved D. With 0 bases removed from V and 1 base from J, the gap between germline ends came to 13 bases. CDR1 and CDR2 from the germline V gene are MGHRA and YSYEKL. This CDR3 is 17 amino acids long. CDR3 residues: CASSQDRSLPAKNIQYF. CDR3 DNA sequence: TGCGCCAGCAGCCAAGATAGGAGCCTCCCCGCCAAAAACATTCAGTACTTC.

The rearrangement joins TRBV11-1 to TRBJ1-6; D is undetermined. The CDR3 is 13 amino acids. Trimming stripped 1 base from V and 14 bases from J, with 12 bases between. Per the germline V gene, CDR1 is SGHAT and CDR2 is FQDESV (reference sequence). The CDR3 DNA reads TGTGCCAGCAGCTTAGACCTGGGCTCCTCCCTCCACTTT. This translates into CASSLDLGSSLHF.

V gene TRBV19 combines with J gene TRBJ2-1; perhaps TRBD1 as D (6 bases). Germline assignment: CDR1 LNHDA and CDR2 SQIVND (reference sequence). The CDR3 spans 16 residues. V lost 0 bases and J lost 0, with 9 bases in between. This CDR3 is CASSIDQGSSYNEQFF. The CDR3, as DNA: TGTGCCAGTAGTATAGATCAGGGGAGCTCCTACAATGAGCAGTTCTTC.

This sequence joins TRBV9 and TRBJ1-4, with 7 nucleotides matching TRBD1. CDR1 and CDR2 (germline): SGDLS, YYNGEE. CDR3 length: 14 amino acids. Trimming cost V 5 bases and J 15 bases; bases outside gene matches: 16. This CDR3 reads CASSRQGDMTDMFF. For the CDR3, the DNA is TGTGCCAGCAGTCGACAGGGAGATATGACAGATATGTTTTTT.